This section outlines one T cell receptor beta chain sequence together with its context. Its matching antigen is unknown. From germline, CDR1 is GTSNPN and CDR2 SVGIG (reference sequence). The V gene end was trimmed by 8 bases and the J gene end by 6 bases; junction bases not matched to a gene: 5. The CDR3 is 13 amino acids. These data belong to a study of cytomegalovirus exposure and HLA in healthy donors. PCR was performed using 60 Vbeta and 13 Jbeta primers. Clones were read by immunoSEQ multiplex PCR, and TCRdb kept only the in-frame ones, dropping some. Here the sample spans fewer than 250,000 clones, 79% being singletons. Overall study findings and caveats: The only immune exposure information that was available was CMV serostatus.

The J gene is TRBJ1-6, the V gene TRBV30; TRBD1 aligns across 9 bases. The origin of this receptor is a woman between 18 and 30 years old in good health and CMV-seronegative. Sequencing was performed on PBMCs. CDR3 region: CAAQGAFNSPLHF. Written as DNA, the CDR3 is TGTGCCGCACAGGGGGCTTTTAATTCACCCCTCCACTTT.